The 6 T cell receptor beta chains reported below all come from one sample, sequenced in a study of cytomegalovirus exposure and HLA in healthy donors. Both 60 Vbeta primers and 13 Jbeta primers went into the PCR. Some clones are missing from TCRdb's copy, which holds only in-frame ones; the method was immunoSEQ multiplex PCR. The sample lists under 150,000 clones; approximately 87% were seen once. The sequenced material came from PBMCs. All receptors derive from a man aged 35 to 55 in good health and CMV-seronegative.

This clone showed up just once. This chain links TRBV28 with TRBJ2-7; perhaps TRBD1 as D (6 bases). CDR3 length: 14 amino acids. The V gene lost 6 bases and the J gene lost 4 bases, with 16 bases spanning the gap. Germline values: CDR1 MDHEN, CDR2 SYDVKM. CDR3 coding DNA: TGTGCCAGCAGGCTACAGGGACCGTTATACGAGCAGTACTTC. It translates to CASRLQGPLYEQYF.

This clone has just a few counts. J is TRBJ1-4 and V is TRBV2; D possibly corresponds to TRBD1 (5 bases). This CDR3 has 15 amino acids. Germline CDR1 is SNHLY and CDR2 is FYNNEI. Between the trimmed V and J ends, which lost 10 bases and 0 bases, there was a span of 15 bases. The DNA of the CDR3 is TGTGCCAACAGAAGGGGTCCTGCAACTAATGAAAAACTGTTTTTT. Protein: CANRRGPATNEKLFF. Together with reference TRBV2 and TRBJ1-4, the CDR3 gives the full variable domain: EPEVTQTPSHQVTQMGQEVILRCVPISNHLYFYWYRQILGQKVEFLVSFYNNEISEKSEIFDDQFSVERPDGSNFTLKIRSTKLEDSAMYFCANRRGPATNEKLFFGSGTQLSVL.

The rearrangement links TRBV10-3 to TRBJ2-3, with 10 nucleotides matching TRBD2. With 5 bases clipped from V and 4 bases from J, the junction kept 3 bases outside the gene matches. This CDR3 spans 14 amino acids. Germline loops: CDR1 ENHRY, CDR2 SYGVKD. The CDR3 DNA follows: TGTGCCATCAGTAGCGGGGGGGCCTCAGATACGCAGTATTTT. This translates into CAISSGGASDTQYF.

The chain combines TRBV2 with TRBJ2-7, with D perhaps matching TRBD2 (6 bases). With 0 bases removed from V and 4 bases from J, the gap between germline ends came to 13 bases. The CDR3 consists of 15 residues. Looked up from germline, CDR1 is SNHLY and CDR2 is FYNNEI. The CDR3 protein is CASSEAGGTDYEQYF. The CDR3 nucleotides are TGTGCCAGCAGTGAAGCGGGGGGTACAGATTACGAGCAGTACTTC. Combining the CDR3 with reference TRBV2 and TRBJ2-7 gives the whole variable domain EPEVTQTPSHQVTQMGQEVILRCVPISNHLYFYWYRQILGQKVEFLVSFYNNEISEKSEIFDDQFSVERPDGSNFTLKIRSTKLEDSAMYFCASSEAGGTDYEQYFGPGTRLTVT.

The V and J genes are TRBV5-1 and TRBJ1-2, with 11 bases identical to TRBD1. Germline assignment: CDR1 SGHRS and CDR2 YFSETQ. After removal of 0 bases from V and 8 bases from J, the junction contained 6 bases not matched to a gene. This CDR3 has 15 amino acids. Here the CDR3 reads CASSLEGQGARGYTF. The CDR3 nucleotides are TGCGCCAGCAGCTTGGAAGGACAGGGGGCGCGAGGCTACACCTTC.

This sequence joins TRBV10-3 and TRBJ2-5; TRBD2 aligns across 16 bases. This CDR3 is 17 amino acids long. Germline V gene lookup returns CDR1 ENHRY and CDR2 SYGVKD. Germline trimming cut 3 bases from V and 2 bases from J; bases unmatched to any gene: 3. The CDR3 reads CAISDGTSGGEQETQYF. For the CDR3, the DNA is TGTGCCATCAGTGATGGGACTAGCGGGGGGGAACAAGAGACCCAGTACTTC.